This entry concerns a single T cell receptor beta chain. Its cognate antigen is unknown. Method: immunoSEQ multiplex PCR; TCRdb's copy keeps in-frame clones and lacks some. The table has about 680,000 clones, approximately 79% seen once. The data originate from a study of shared clonotypes between healthy human individuals. The CDR3 length is 15 residues. V lost 0 bases to trimming and J lost 0 bases, with 7 bases between them. Germline V gene sequence: CDR1 LNHNV, CDR2 YYDKDF (reference sequence). Points from the study as a whole: Of the naive CD4 clonotypes, around 5.2% were shared across several donors.

The clonotype was recovered from a woman aged 25 to 39 in good health. This chain links TRBV15 with TRBJ2-3; the D gene could be TRBD1 or TRBD2 (5 bases each). The sequenced sample consisted of memory CD4+ T cells sorted from blood. The sample's subset: CD45RA-negative fraction. The CDR3: CATSRDGDSTDTQYF. In nucleotides, the CDR3 is TGTGCCACCAGCAGAGATGGGGACAGCACAGATACGCAGTATTTT.